This T cell receptor (beta chain) was recovered during a study of T cells expressing NK-cell markers. Findings of the study overall: Among a few donors, these clonotypes also ranked first in the CD3+CD56-NKG2C+ fraction.

As concerns this clonotype: What it binds is unknown.

With UMIs, 5'RACE template switching was used to make TCR beta cDNA. TCRdb reworked the 5' RACE reads into one entry per CDR3 protein, no DNA. The sample spans some 410,000 distinct CDR3 sequences; the ten largest clones claim 6% to 9.5%. The CDR3 length is 16 residues. From germline, CDR1 is SGHRS and CDR2 YFSETQ. The clonotype comes from a woman between 18 and 69 years old in good health. The sequencing sample was made of blood T cells: a sorted CD56 or NKG2C T cell subset, CD4+ or CD8+ T cells, or bulk PBMC T cells (not recorded which). The chain links TRBV5-1 to TRBJ1-5; checking the TCRdb D call of TRBD1 is not possible without DNA. The CDR3 region is CASSPGSGSSNQPQHF.